This T cell receptor beta chain was recovered during a study of OX40 agonist ivuxolimab in advanced cancers. About the study: The mean age was roughly 60 years, ranging from about 23 to 79, with around four fifths of participants male. Of the participants, approximately 38% had some prior anti-PD-1, anti-PD-L1 or anti-CTLA-4 therapy, which was allowed.

The CDR3 sequence is 15 residues long. Trimming removed 6 bases from V and 4 bases from J, with 19 bases in between. In germline, CDR1 is MNHEY, CDR2 SMNVEV (reference sequence). Any history of autoimmune disease or systemic immunosuppression disqualified patients. Here immunoSEQ multiplex PCR was the method, and the copy in TCRdb shows in-frame clones only, minus some. The sample has some 63,000 clones; 80% to 90% are singletons. Details on this clone: Its cognate antigen is unknown.

Study-wide results and caveats: The average count of expanded clones was higher among CD8+ T cells than among CD4+.

This TCR derives from an adult with an advanced solid tumor such as melanoma, head and neck, liver or kidney cancer. The chain is built from TRBV27 and TRBJ2-7; D may be TRBD1 or TRBD2 (5 bases each). The sample in question was CD4+ or CD8+ T cells sorted from blood, obtained in a trial of the OX40 agonist ivuxolimab. Here the CDR3 reads CASSPGTGQDYEQYF. CDR3 DNA sequence: TGTGCCAGCAGCCCTGGGACGGGTCAGGATTACGAGCAGTACTTC.